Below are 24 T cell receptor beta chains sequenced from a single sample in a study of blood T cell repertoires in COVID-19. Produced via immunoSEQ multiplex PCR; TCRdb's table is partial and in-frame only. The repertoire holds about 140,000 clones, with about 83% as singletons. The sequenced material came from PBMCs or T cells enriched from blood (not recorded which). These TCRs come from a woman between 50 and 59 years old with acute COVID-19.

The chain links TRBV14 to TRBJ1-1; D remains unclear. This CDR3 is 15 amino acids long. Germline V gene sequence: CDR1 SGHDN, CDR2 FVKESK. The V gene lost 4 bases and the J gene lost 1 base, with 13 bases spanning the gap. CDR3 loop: CASSPNRVGNTEAFF. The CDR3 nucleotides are TGTGCCAGCAGCCCCAACCGGGTCGGGAACACTGAAGCTTTCTTT.

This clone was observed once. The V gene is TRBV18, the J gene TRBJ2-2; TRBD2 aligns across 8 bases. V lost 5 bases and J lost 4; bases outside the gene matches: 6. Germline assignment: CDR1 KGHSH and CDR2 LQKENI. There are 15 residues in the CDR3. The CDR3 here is CASSGIAGLTGELFF. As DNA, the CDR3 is TGTGCCAGCTCAGGGATAGCGGGACTCACCGGGGAGCTGTTTTTT.

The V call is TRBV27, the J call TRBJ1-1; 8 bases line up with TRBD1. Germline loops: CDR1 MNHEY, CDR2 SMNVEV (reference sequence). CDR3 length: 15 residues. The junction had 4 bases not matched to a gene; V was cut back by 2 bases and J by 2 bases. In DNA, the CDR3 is TGTGCCAGCAGTTTAGGCAGGGGGCCTAACACTGAAGCTTTCTTT. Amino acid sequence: CASSLGRGPNTEAFF.

CDR3 in amino acids: CASSLIAGSDEQYF. The CDR3, as DNA: TGTGCCAGCAGCCTCATAGCGGGTTCTGACGAGCAGTACTTC. This rearrangement joins TRBV7-3 to TRBJ2-7, with 7 bases matching TRBD2. J gave up 5 bases and V 5 bases, and 9 bases lay outside the gene matches. CDR3 length: 14 residues. Germline V gene lookup returns CDR1 SGHTA and CDR2 FQGTGA.

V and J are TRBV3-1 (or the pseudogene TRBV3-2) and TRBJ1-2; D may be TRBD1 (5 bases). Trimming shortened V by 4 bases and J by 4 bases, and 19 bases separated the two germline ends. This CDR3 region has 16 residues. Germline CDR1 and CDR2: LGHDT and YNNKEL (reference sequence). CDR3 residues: CASSPAGGNESYGYTF. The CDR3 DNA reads TGTGCCAGCAGCCCCGCGGGGGGGAATGAGAGCTATGGCTACACCTTC.

The chain's CDR3 is CASSRDRLADTQYF. The CDR3 DNA reads as TGTGCCAGCAGTCGGGACAGATTAGCAGATACGCAGTATTTT. V gene TRBV2 combines with J gene TRBJ2-3, with 7 bases that match TRBD1. The trim removed 5 bases at V and 4 bases at J, leaving 6 bases unmatched. CDR1 is SNHLY and CDR2 is FYNNEI in the germline V gene. The CDR3 covers 14 residues.

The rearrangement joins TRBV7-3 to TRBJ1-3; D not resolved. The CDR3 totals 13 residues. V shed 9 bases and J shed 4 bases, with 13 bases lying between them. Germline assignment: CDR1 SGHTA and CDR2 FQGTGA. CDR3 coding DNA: TGTGCCAGTTCGGAGGACGGCGGAAACACCATATATTTT. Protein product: CASSEDGGNTIYF.

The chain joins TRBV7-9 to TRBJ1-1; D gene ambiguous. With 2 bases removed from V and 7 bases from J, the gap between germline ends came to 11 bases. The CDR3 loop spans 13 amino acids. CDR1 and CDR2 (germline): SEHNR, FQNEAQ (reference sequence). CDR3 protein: CASSLMEADEAFF. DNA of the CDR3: TGTGCCAGCAGCTTAATGGAGGCGGATGAAGCTTTCTTT.

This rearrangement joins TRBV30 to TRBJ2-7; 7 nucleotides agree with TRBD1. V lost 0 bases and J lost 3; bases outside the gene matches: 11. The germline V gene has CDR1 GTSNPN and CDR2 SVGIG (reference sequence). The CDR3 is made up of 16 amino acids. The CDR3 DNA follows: TGTGCCTGGAGTGTCCACTGGGGACAGTTTGGCTACGAGCAGTACTTC. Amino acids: CAWSVHWGQFGYEQYF.

This chain's CDR3 is CASSSILASYNEQFF. The CDR3, as DNA: TGTGCCAGCAGCTCGATTCTAGCGTCCTACAATGAGCAGTTCTTC. The chain links TRBV7-3 to TRBJ2-1; TRBD2 might be the D (6 bases). The CDR3 loop spans 15 amino acids. CDR1 and CDR2 from the germline V gene are SGHTA and FQGTGA. Trimming stripped 4 bases from V and 1 base from J, with 11 bases between.

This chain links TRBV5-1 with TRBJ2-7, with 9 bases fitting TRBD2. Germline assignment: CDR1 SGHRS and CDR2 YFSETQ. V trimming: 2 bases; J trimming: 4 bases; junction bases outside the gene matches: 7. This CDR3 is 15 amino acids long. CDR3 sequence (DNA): TGCGCCAGCAGCTTATCGGCTAGCGGGGCATACGAGCAGTACTTC. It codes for CASSLSASGAYEQYF.

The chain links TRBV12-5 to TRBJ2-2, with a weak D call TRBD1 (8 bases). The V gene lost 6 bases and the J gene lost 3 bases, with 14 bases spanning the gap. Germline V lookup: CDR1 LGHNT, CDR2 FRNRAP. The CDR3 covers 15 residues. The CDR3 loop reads CASGTGEGDTGELFF. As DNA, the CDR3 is TGTGCTAGTGGGACAGGGGAGGGGGACACCGGGGAGCTGTTTTTT. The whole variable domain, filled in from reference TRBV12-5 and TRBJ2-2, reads DARVTQTPRHKVTEMGQEVTMRCQPILGHNTVFWYRQTMMQGLELLAYFRNRAPLDDSGMPKDRFSAEMPDATLATLKIQPSEPRDSAVYFCASGTGEGDTGELFFGEGSRLTVL.

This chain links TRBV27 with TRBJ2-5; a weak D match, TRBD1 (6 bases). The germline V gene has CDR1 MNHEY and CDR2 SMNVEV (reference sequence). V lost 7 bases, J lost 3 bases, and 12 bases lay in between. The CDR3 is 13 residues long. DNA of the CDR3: TGTGCCAGCATGCCAGGGGTGGAAGAGACCCAGTACTTC. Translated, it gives CASMPGVEETQYF.

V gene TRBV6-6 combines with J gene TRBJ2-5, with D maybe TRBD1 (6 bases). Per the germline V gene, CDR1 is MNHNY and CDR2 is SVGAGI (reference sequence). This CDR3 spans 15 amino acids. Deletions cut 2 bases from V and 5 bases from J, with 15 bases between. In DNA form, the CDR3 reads TGTGCCAGCAGTTACGGGATACAGGGTGGGGAGACCCAGTACTTC. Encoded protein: CASSYGIQGGETQYF.

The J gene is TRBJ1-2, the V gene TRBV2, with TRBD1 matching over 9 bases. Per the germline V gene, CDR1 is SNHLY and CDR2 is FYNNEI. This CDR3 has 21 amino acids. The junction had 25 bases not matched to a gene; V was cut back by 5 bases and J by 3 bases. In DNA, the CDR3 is TGTGCCAGCAGTCACCTGGGTCCCGGGACAGGGAGTAGAGGTTTAGACTATGGCTACACCTTC. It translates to CASSHLGPGTGSRGLDYGYTF.

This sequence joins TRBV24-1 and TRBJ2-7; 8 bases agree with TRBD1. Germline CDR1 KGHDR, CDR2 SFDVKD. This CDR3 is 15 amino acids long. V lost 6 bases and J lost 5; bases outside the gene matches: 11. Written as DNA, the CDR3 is TGTGCCACCAGTTTGACAGGGGACTTGTGCAACGAGCAGTACTTC. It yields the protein CATSLTGDLCNEQYF.

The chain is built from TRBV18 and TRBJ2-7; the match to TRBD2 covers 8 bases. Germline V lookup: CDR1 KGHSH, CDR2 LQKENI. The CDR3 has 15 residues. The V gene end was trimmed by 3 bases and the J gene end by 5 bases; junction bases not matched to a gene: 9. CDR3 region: CASSPPGAGENEQYF. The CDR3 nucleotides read TGTGCCAGCTCACCGCCGGGAGCGGGAGAAAACGAGCAGTACTTC.

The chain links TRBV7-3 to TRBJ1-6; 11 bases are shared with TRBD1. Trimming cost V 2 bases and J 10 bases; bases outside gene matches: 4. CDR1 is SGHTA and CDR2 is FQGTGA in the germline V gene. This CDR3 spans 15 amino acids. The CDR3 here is CASSLGTGGFSPLHF. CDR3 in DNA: TGTGCCAGCAGCTTAGGGACAGGGGGGTTCTCACCCCTCCACTTT.

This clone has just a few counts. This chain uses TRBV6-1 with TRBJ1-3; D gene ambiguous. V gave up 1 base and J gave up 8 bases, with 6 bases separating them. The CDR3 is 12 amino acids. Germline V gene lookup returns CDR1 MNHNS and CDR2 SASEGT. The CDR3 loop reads CASSEDRYTIYF. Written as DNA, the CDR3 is TGTGCCAGCAGTGAAGATCGGTACACCATATATTTT.

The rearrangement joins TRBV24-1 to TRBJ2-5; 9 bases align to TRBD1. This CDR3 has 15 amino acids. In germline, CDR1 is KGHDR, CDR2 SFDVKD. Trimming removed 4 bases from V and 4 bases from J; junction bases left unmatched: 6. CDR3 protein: CATSDPGQGGETQYF. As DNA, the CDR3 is TGTGCCACCAGTGACCCGGGACAGGGAGGAGAGACCCAGTACTTC.

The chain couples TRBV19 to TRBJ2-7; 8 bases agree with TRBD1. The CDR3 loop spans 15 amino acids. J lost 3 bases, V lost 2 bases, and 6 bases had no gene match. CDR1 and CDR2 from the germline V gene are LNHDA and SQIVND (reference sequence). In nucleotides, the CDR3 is TGTGCCAGTAGTATATCCAAAGGACAGGGCTACGAGCAGTACTTC. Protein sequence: CASSISKGQGYEQYF.

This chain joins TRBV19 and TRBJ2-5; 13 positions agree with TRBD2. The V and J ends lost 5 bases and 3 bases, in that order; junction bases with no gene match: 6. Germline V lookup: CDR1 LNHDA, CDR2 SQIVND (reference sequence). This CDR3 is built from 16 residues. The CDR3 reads CASSSPLAGGKETQYF. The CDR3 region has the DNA TGTGCCAGTAGTTCCCCACTAGCGGGGGGGAAAGAGACCCAGTACTTC.

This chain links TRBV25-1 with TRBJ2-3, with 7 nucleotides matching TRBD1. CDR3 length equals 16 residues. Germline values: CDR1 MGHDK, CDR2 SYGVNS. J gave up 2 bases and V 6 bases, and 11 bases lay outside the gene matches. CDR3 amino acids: CASSPGQARYTDTQYF. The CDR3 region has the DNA TGTGCCAGCAGCCCCGGACAGGCTCGGTACACAGATACGCAGTATTTT.

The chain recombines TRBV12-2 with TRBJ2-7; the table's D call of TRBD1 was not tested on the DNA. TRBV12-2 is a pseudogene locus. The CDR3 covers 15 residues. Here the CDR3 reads CASRYGTGRSYEQYF. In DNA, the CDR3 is TGTGCAAGTCGCTACGGGACAGGCCGCTCCTACGAGCAGTACTTC.